This T cell receptor beta chain is drawn from a study of T-cell memory formation after mild COVID-19. Study-wide context: Clustering of TCRs was largely donor specific. Overall study findings and caveats: Contracting clones, day 15 to 85, had balanced CD4/CD8, and later expanders favored CD4+.

The CDR3 extends over 12 amino acids. The V gene's germline CDR1 is SGHTA and CDR2 FQGNSA. Trimming stripped 5 bases from V and 6 bases from J, with 8 bases between. Researchers used 5'RACE with constant-segment primers to make TCR alpha and TCR beta cDNA libraries that carry sample barcodes and UMIs. TCRdb processed the 5' RACE reads anew with MiXCR; each CDR3 protein has one entry. The sample has approximately 500,000 distinct CDR3 sequences, approximately 25% seen once. Notes on this clonotype: The antigen is not known.

The sequenced material came from PBMCs or a T cell subset sorted from them (not recorded which). This sequence was found in an adult woman who had mild COVID-19 (a few samples of this study predate the infection). Cell type and time point are not known. J is TRBJ2-4 and V is TRBV7-2; D remains ambiguous. The CDR3 protein is CASSRKGNIQYF. CDR3 coding DNA: TGTGCCAGCAGCCGAAAAGGAAACATTCAGTACTTC.